This TCR beta chain appears in the sequencing data of a study of OX40 agonist ivuxolimab in advanced cancers. People who had autoimmune disease history or systemic immunosuppression were excluded. The study's findings and limits: Fewer expanded clones were found on average in CD4+ than in CD8+ T cells.

Comment on this clone: Antigen specificity is unknown. A read error may account for a junction end that differs from germline.

Germline assignment: CDR1 SGHTA and CDR2 FQGTGA. This CDR3 region has 15 residues. Sequencing was performed with immunoSEQ multiplex PCR; in TCRdb, only in-frame clones are kept and a portion is missing. The data hold about 72,000 clones, with approximately 92% observed a single time. This material consisted of CD4+ or CD8+ T cells sorted from blood, taken in a trial of the OX40 agonist ivuxolimab. This TCR came from an adult with an advanced solid tumor such as melanoma, head and neck, liver or kidney cancer. The V gene is TRBV7-3, the J gene TRBJ2-5, with TRBD1 matching over 7 bases. CDR3 in amino acids: CASSLTGTAQETQYF. The CDR3 DNA sequence: TGTGCCAGCAGCCTAACCGGGACAGCCCAAGAGACCCAGTACTTC. The full variable domain, its missing parts supplied by reference TRBV7-3 and TRBJ2-5, is GAGVSQTPSNKVTEKGKYVELRCDPISGHTALYWYRQSLGQGPEFLIYFQGTGAADDSGLPNDRFFAVRPEGSVSTLKIQRTERGDSAVYLCASSLTGTAQETQYFGPGTRLLVL.